A single sample gave rise to the 22 T cell receptor beta chains below, sequenced in a study of blood T cells in healthy people across ages (dated by TCRdb to between 2014 and 2016). Library preparation was by 5' RACE. Sequencing relied on an Illumina HiSeq 2500. A second PCR of 7 to 11 cycles was performed with a sample-barcoded 5' primer and a J-beta primer mix. TCRdb reran the public reads through fastp at Q25 and MiXCR, keeping productive beta chains. Each record represents a unique CDR3 protein, reported with the most common genes and DNA among its rows. The sample includes 800,000 to 950,000 distinct CDR3 sequences, with just under 30% observed a single time. The leading ten clones occupy around 9.6% of the sample. This same sample was also taken into another study, of T cells of mothers and their children.

The source material was blood. All receptors come from a woman aged 40 to 50 in good health.

The gene calls are TRBV2 and TRBJ1-1; D perhaps matches TRBD1 (5 bases). This CDR3 comprises 15 residues. Germline loops: CDR1 SNHLY, CDR2 FYNNEI. Trimming shortened V by 2 bases and J by 5 bases, and 15 bases separated the two germline ends. This CDR3 reads CASSEWRGADTEAFF. The CDR3 nucleotides are TGTGCCAGCAGTGAATGGAGGGGCGCGGATACTGAAGCTTTCTTT.

This clonotype was detected only a few times. The chain joins TRBV12-3 or TRBV12-4 to TRBJ2-1; possible D gene TRBD2, 6 bases. There are 16 residues in the CDR3. V was trimmed by 6 bases and J by 0 bases, leaving 15 bases between them. The CDR3 DNA reads TGTGCCAGCAGCTCAACCGGGAGAAGCTCCTACAATGAGCAGTTCTTC. Protein product: CASSSTGRSSYNEQFF.

This clonotype appeared once. V usage is TRBV6-5 and J usage is TRBJ1-3, with D hard to call. The CDR3 totals 17 residues. Trimming left V 0 bases short and J 0 bases short, with 12 bases between. The germline gives CDR1 MNHEY, CDR2 SVGAGI. The CDR3 sequence: CASSYSREANSGNTIYF. Here the CDR3 DNA reads TGTGCCAGCAGTTACTCAAGGGAGGCGAACTCTGGAAACACCATATATTTT.

The chain combines TRBV29-1 with TRBJ2-1, with TRBD1 identical over 8 bases. Germline CDR1 is SQVTM and CDR2 is ANQGSEA. V lost 7 bases to trimming and J lost 11 bases; unmatched junction nucleotides: 7. There are 11 residues in the CDR3. CDR3 DNA sequence: TGCAGCGAGACACGGACAGGGAAGCAGTTCTTC. Translation: CSETRTGKQFF.

The genes are TRBV27 and TRBJ2-7; TRBD2 matches at 8 bases. The J call may be in error: the DNA end matches TRBJ2-5 better. Germline CDR1 reads MNHEY; CDR2 reads SMNVEV (reference sequence). This CDR3 spans 16 amino acids. The CDR3, as DNA: TGTGCCAGCAGTTCCCTTTTCGGGGGGGCCGGAGAGACCCAGTACTTC. Translated, it gives CASSSLFGGAGETQYF.

In its sample, this clonotype was seen a few times. V is TRBV9 and J is TRBJ2-1, with 7 bases fitting TRBD2. CDR1 is SGDLS, CDR2 YYNGEE, per germline. V gave up 2 bases and J gave up 3 bases; unmatched junction bases: 2. The CDR3 is made up of 14 amino acids. The CDR3 sequence: CASSVTSIYNEQFF. The CDR3 DNA is TGTGCCAGCAGCGTGACTAGCATCTACAATGAGCAGTTCTTC.

The sample holds many counts of this clonotype. This chain uses TRBV4-2 with TRBJ2-1; 11 nucleotides align to TRBD2. V was clipped by 5 bases and J by 5 bases; unmatched bases: 5. The CDR3 totals 15 residues. Germline CDR1 and CDR2: LGHNA and YNFKEQ. CDR3 DNA sequence: TGTGCCAGCAGCTCACTAGCGGGGGACAACAATGAGCAGTTCTTC. This translates into CASSSLAGDNNEQFF.

Many counts were recorded for this clonotype. This chain uses TRBV6-5 with TRBJ2-3; D perhaps matches TRBD1 (6 bases). Germline-derived CDR1 and CDR2 are MNHEY and SVGAGI. V was trimmed by 5 bases and J by 0 bases, leaving 9 bases between them. The CDR3 is made up of 14 amino acids. The CDR3 loop is CASSETGSTDTQYF. For the CDR3, the DNA is TGTGCCAGCAGTGAGACAGGCAGCACAGATACGCAGTATTTT.

This chain links TRBV28 with TRBJ1-1; TRBD1 might be the D (6 bases). V gave up 7 bases and J gave up 4 bases, with 19 bases separating them. Germline V CDR1 and CDR2: MDHEN, SYDVKM. The CDR3 length is 15 residues. The CDR3 loop reads CASTLGGGMSTEAFF. The CDR3 DNA reads TGTGCCAGCACCCTGGGTGGGGGCATGAGCACTGAAGCTTTCTTT.

This clonotype has just one count. Compared with germline, one end of the junction differs, possibly owing to a read error. This sequence joins TRBV6-5 and TRBJ2-2; D possibly uses TRBD1 or TRBD2 (5 bases each). The CDR3 totals 16 residues. Germline V gene data show CDR1 as MNHEY and CDR2 as SVGAGI. CDR3 region: CASSPYDSSNTGERFF. For the CDR3, the DNA is TGTGCCAGCAGTCCCTACGACAGTTCGAACACCGGGGAGCGGTTTTTT.

There are a few counts of this clonotype. The chain has TRBV15 and TRBJ2-1; D call uncertain. The germline V and J ends were trimmed by 0 bases and 4 bases, with 7 bases remaining between them. Per germline, CDR1 LNHNV and CDR2 YYDKDF (reference sequence). CDR3 size: 14 residues. CDR3 bases: TGTGCCACCAGCAGAGATTTGGCGTACAATGAGCAGTTCTTC. As protein: CATSRDLAYNEQFF.

This clonotype was seen a handful of times. The V gene is TRBV6-1, the J gene TRBJ2-2, with D possibly TRBD2 on 6 matching bases. The germline V and J ends were trimmed by 6 bases and 5 bases, with 13 bases remaining between them. Per the germline V gene, CDR1 is MNHNS and CDR2 is SASEGT. The CDR3 is 14 residues long. CDR3 region: CASRKAGRTGELFF. DNA of the CDR3: TGTGCCAGCAGAAAGGCGGGGCGAACCGGGGAGCTGTTTTTT.

This clonotype has just a few counts. This chain links TRBV6-6 with TRBJ2-7; 8 bases line up with TRBD2. TRBJ2-5 matches the DNA end more closely, so the J call is doubtful. This CDR3 region has 16 residues. Germline lookup yields CDR1 MNHNY and CDR2 SVGAGI (reference sequence). The chain's CDR3 is CASSPPGTREKETQYF. In DNA, the CDR3 is TGTGCCAGCAGCCCACCGGGGACTAGGGAAAAAGAGACCCAGTACTTC.

This clonotype was observed at least ten times. The chain is built from TRBV2 and TRBJ1-2, with no clear D. Germline assignment: CDR1 SNHLY and CDR2 FYNNEI. Trimming shortened V by 1 base and J by 4 bases, and 13 bases separated the two germline ends. This CDR3 region has 15 residues. The CDR3 protein is CASSEVTVSLYGYTF. The CDR3 DNA reads as TGTGCCAGCAGTGAAGTCACAGTCAGCCTCTATGGCTACACCTTC.

The rearrangement joins TRBV7-6 to TRBJ2-6, with D uncertain. The V end lost 5 bases, the J end lost 0 bases, and 8 bases lay between the germline ends. Germline CDR1 is SGHVS and CDR2 is FNYEAQ. This CDR3 comprises 15 residues. The chain's CDR3 is CASSKGASGANVLTF. The CDR3 DNA reads as TGTGCCAGCAGCAAGGGCGCCTCTGGGGCCAACGTCCTGACTTTC.

The V call is TRBV12-3 or TRBV12-4, the J call TRBJ1-4; 10 bases are shared with TRBD1. The ends lost 6 bases at V and 9 bases at J; junction bases unmatched: 7. The CDR3 covers 14 residues. The CDR3 DNA is TGTGCCAGCAGCCTCGGACAGGGGGGTAAAAAACTGTTTTTT. Protein product: CASSLGQGGKKLFF.

The J gene is TRBJ1-5, the V gene TRBV6-1; D is unresolved. This CDR3 is built from 13 residues. The V end lost 7 bases, the J end lost 2 bases, and 9 bases lay between the germline ends. Germline assignment: CDR1 MNHNS and CDR2 SASEGT. CDR3 protein: CASTLVGNQPQHF. The CDR3 DNA sequence: TGTGCCAGCACTCTTGTCGGCAATCAGCCCCAGCATTTT.

This clonotype was seen many times. The rearrangement uses TRBV2 and TRBJ1-2, with D unresolved. The CDR3 extends over 14 amino acids. CDR1 and CDR2 from the germline V gene are SNHLY and FYNNEI. Deletions cut 5 bases from V and 2 bases from J, with 12 bases between. CDR3 protein: CASSPGIPNYGYTF. CDR3 nucleotide sequence: TGTGCCAGCAGTCCGGGGATACCGAACTATGGCTACACCTTC. Based on the CDR3 plus reference TRBV2 and TRBJ1-2, the full variable domain is EPEVTQTPSHQVTQMGQEVILRCVPISNHLYFYWYRQILGQKVEFLVSFYNNEISEKSEIFDDQFSVERPDGSNFTLKIRSTKLEDSAMYFCASSPGIPNYGYTFGSGTRLTVV.

This clonotype occurred many times. The chain couples TRBV10-3 to TRBJ2-3, with D possibly matching TRBD2 (5 bases). V was trimmed by 6 bases and J by 2 bases, leaving 12 bases between them. The CDR3 consists of 14 residues. Germline V gene sequence: CDR1 ENHRY, CDR2 SYGVKD. CDR3 sequence: CAISNSEITDTQYF. CDR3 in DNA: TGTGCCATCAGCAATAGCGAGATCACAGATACGCAGTATTTT.

This clonotype was recorded a few times. The chain links TRBV9 to TRBJ2-1; 7 bases are shared with TRBD1. The length of the CDR3 is 16 residues. CDR1 and CDR2 (germline): SGDLS, YYNGEE. The V gene end was trimmed by 4 bases and the J gene end by 0 bases; junction bases not matched to a gene: 7. The CDR3 DNA reads as TGTGCCAGCAGCCCTCGGGACAGCCTCTCCTACAATGAGCAGTTCTTC. Protein product: CASSPRDSLSYNEQFF.

V is TRBV20-1 and J is TRBJ2-2; D is perhaps TRBD1 (5 bases). The CDR3 sequence is 14 residues long. The V end lost 2 bases, the J end lost 2 bases, and 9 bases lay between the germline ends. The germline CDR1 and CDR2 sequences are DFQATT and SNEGSKA (reference sequence). The DNA for the CDR3 is TGCAGTGCTAGAAGGCAGGGAAACACCGGGGAGCTGTTTTTT. Translation gives CSARRQGNTGELFF.

This clonotype was picked up a small number of times. The rearrangement uses TRBV27 and TRBJ2-1, with 10 bases that match TRBD2. The CDR3 is made up of 15 amino acids. J lost 5 bases, V lost 4 bases, and 5 bases had no gene match. Germline V gene sequence: CDR1 MNHEY, CDR2 SMNVEV (reference sequence). CDR3 region: CASSSSGGAHNEQFF. The CDR3 DNA is TGTGCCAGCAGTTCGAGCGGGGGGGCTCACAATGAGCAGTTCTTC.